The T cell receptor (beta chain) described here comes from a study of cytomegalovirus exposure and HLA in healthy donors. Study in general: Later, an analysis reported that the 95 to 150 validation repertoires had used the same platform as the roughly 680 first-cohort repertoires.

The data were produced by immunoSEQ multiplex PCR, yet TCRdb's version contains in-frame clones alone and is incomplete. The sample holds some 290,000 clones, roughly 88% seen once. CDR1 and CDR2 (germline): MNHEY, SVGAGI. The CDR3 is 15 amino acids. V lost 6 bases and J lost 0; bases outside the gene matches: 5. The clonotype originates from a man under 40 in good health and CMV-seronegative. The V and J genes are TRBV6-5 and TRBJ1-1; 9 bases align to TRBD1. Sequences were obtained from PBMCs. The CDR3 DNA sequence: TGTGCCAGCAGCCTTTACAGGGGGCTGAACACTGAAGCTTTCTTT. Its protein product is CASSLYRGLNTEAFF.